The TCR beta chain under discussion was sequenced for a study of blood T cell repertoires in COVID-19. For the study at large: There were acute and convalescent COVID-19 samples, and they came from the United States, Italy and Spain.

Germline V gene lookup returns CDR1 SGHKS and CDR2 YYEKEE (reference sequence). The ends lost 4 bases at V and 6 bases at J; junction bases unmatched: 6. The CDR3 sequence is 14 residues long. In the original workflow: Estimates of nucleated cell counts were drawn from the amplification of reference gene primers. This table comes from immunoSEQ multiplex PCR, and its TCRdb copy is limited to in-frame clones, with some not included. The DNA was the basis for D and trimming; V, J and clone size are from that table. The sample has fewer than 90,000 clones; 70% to 90% are singletons. What was sequenced was peripheral blood. The chain uses TRBV5-5 and TRBJ2-1; 8 bases line up with TRBD1. The receptor's source is a man in his 60s with acute or convalescent COVID-19. CDR3 amino acids: CASSRTGIGNEQFF. The CDR3, as DNA: TGTGCCAGCAGCAGGACAGGGATAGGCAATGAGCAGTTCTTC.